A single T cell receptor beta chain is shown here with its context. In the original workflow: Reference gene primer amplification gave estimated nucleated cell counts. Sequencing used immunoSEQ multiplex PCR; TCRdb keeps in-frame clones, though not all of them. Clonal size and the V and J genes are those of that table, whereas D and trimming came from the DNA. In the table there are about 150,000 clones, roughly 84% of which are singletons. This specimen comes from a study of blood T cell repertoires in COVID-19. About the study: The samples span acute and convalescent COVID-19 from the United States, Italy and Spain. The cDNA or gDNA used as material had been derived from T cells, B-cell-depleted T cells, or PBMCs.

Trimming cost V 0 bases and J 9 bases; bases outside gene matches: 9. The germline V gene has CDR1 LGHNA and CDR2 YSLEER. There are 15 residues in the CDR3. The material sequenced was peripheral blood. The chain links TRBV4-3 to TRBJ1-1, with 8 bases fitting TRBD1. The origin of this receptor is a man aged 50 or older with active or convalescent COVID-19. DNA of the CDR3: TGCGCCAGCAGCCAAGATCTTGCTTCAGGGGGCAAAGCTTTCTTT. Translating gives CASSQDLASGGKAFF.